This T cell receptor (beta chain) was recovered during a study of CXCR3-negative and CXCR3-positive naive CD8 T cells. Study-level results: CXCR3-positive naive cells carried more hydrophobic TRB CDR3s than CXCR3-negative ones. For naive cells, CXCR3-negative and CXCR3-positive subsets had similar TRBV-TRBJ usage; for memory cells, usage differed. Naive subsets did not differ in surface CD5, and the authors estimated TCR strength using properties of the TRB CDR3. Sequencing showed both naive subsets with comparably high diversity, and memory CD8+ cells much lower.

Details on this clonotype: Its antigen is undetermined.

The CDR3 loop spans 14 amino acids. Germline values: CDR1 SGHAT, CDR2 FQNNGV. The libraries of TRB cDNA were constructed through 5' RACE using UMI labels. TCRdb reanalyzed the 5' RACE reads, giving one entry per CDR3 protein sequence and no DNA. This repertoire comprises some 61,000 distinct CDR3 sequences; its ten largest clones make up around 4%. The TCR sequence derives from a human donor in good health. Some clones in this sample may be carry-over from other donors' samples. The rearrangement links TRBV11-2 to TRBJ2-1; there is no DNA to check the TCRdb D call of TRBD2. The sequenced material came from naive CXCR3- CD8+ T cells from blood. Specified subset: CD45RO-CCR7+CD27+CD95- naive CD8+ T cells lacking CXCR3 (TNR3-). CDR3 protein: CASSPGLVYNEQFF.